This T cell receptor (beta chain) appears in the sequencing data of a study of OX40 agonist ivuxolimab in advanced cancers. Overall study: The eligibility criteria allowed prior anti-PD-1, anti-PD-L1 or anti-CTLA-4 therapy, and approximately 42% had some.

The investigators sampled blood at baseline, at cycle 4 day 1, and at cycle 7 day 1. The CDR3 is 15 residues long. Germline CDR1 KGHSY, CDR2 FQNENV. V lost 0 bases to trimming and J lost 5 bases; unmatched junction nucleotides: 6. Concerning this clone: As yet, its antigen is unknown.

Measured with immunoSEQ multiplex PCR; TCRdb has only the in-frame clones, and not every one. The sample holds some 19,000 clones; approximately 71% are singletons and the top ten take roughly 13%. The study's findings and limits: Expanded clones belonging to CD8+ T cells outnumbered, on average, those of CD4+. Partial responders at 0.1-3.0 mg/kg showed near-lowest clonal expansion.

The source material was CD4+ or CD8+ T cells sorted from blood, sampled in a trial of the OX40 agonist ivuxolimab. V and J are TRBV16 and TRBJ2-7; 8 bases line up with TRBD2. This TCR came from an adult with an advanced solid tumor such as melanoma, head and neck, liver or kidney cancer. The CDR3 DNA follows: TGTGCCAGCAGCCAATCGGGCGGGAGGTCCCACGAGCAGTACTTC. This gives the protein CASSQSGGRSHEQYF. Based on the CDR3 plus reference TRBV16 and TRBJ2-7, the full variable domain is GEEVAQTPKHLVRGEGQKAKLYCAPIKGHSYVFWYQQVLKNEFKFLISFQNENVFDETGMPKERFSAKCLPNSPCSLEIQATKLEDSAVYFCASSQSGGRSHEQYFGPGTRLTVT.